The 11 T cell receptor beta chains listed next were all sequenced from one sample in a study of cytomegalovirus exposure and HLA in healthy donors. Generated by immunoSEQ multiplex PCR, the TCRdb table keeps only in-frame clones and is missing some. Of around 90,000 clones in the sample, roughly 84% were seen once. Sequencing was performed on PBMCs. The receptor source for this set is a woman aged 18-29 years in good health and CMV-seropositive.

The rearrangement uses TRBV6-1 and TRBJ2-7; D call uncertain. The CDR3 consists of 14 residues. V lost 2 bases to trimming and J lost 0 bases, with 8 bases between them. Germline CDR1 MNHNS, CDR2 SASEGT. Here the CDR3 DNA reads TGTGCCAGCAGTGAACAGCGTAGCTCCTACGAGCAGTACTTC. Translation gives CASSEQRSSYEQYF.

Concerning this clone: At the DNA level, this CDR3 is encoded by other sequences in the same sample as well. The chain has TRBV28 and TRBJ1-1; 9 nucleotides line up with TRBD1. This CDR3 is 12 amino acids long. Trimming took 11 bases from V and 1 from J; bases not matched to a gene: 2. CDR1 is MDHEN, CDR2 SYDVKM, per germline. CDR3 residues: CALGQGNTEAFF. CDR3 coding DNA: TGTGCCTTGGGACAGGGGAACACTGAAGCTTTCTTT. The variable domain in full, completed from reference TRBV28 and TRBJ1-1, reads DVKVTQSSRYLVKRTGEKVFLECVQDMDHENMFWYRQDPGLGLRLIYFSYDVKMKEKGDIPEGYSVSREKKERFSLILESASTNQTSMYLCALGQGNTEAFFGQGTRLTVV.

The CDR3 bases are TGTGCCACCCTGTCTCCCCCGAGCTATGGCTACACCTTC. Translation: CATLSPPSYGYTF. The V gene is TRBV28, the J gene TRBJ1-2; no definite D call. CDR1 is MDHEN, CDR2 SYDVKM, per germline. The CDR3 has 13 residues. V dropped 10 bases and J dropped 4 bases, with 16 bases sitting between them.

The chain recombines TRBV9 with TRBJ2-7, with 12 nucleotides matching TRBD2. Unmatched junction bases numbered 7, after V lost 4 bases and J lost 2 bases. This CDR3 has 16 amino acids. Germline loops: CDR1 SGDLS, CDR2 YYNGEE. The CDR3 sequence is CASSNRLAGDPYEQYF. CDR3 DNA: TGTGCCAGCAGCAACCGACTAGCGGGGGACCCCTACGAGCAGTACTTC.

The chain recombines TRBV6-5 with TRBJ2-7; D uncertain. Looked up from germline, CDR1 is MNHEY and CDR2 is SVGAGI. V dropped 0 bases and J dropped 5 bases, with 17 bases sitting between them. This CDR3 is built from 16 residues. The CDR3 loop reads CASSYSTSPPGHEQYF. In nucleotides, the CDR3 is TGTGCCAGCAGTTACTCGACGTCGCCGCCAGGCCACGAGCAGTACTTC.

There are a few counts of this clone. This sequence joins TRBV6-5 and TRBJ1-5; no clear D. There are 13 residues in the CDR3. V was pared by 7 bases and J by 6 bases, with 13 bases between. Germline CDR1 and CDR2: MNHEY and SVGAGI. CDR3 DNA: TGTGCCAGCACCAACGGGAGGGCTCAGCCCCAGCATTTT. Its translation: CASTNGRAQPQHF.

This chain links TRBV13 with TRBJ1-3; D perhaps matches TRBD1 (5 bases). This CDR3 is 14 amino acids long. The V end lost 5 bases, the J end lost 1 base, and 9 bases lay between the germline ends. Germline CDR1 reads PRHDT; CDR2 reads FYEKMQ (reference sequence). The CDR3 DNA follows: TGTGCCAGCAGCCCCCGGGGGTCTGGAAACACCATATATTTT. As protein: CASSPRGSGNTIYF. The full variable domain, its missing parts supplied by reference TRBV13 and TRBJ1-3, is AAGVIQSPRHLIKEKRETATLKCYPIPRHDTVYWYQQGPGQDPQFLISFYEKMQSDKGSIPDRFSAQQFSDYHSELNMSSLELGDSALYFCASSPRGSGNTIYFGEGSWLTVV.

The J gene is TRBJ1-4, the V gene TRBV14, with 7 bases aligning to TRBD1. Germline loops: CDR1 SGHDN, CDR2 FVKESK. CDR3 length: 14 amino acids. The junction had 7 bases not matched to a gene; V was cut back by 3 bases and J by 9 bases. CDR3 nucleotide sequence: TGTGCCAGCAGCCACTCCTCGACAGGGCAAAAACTGTTTTTT. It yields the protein CASSHSSTGQKLFF.

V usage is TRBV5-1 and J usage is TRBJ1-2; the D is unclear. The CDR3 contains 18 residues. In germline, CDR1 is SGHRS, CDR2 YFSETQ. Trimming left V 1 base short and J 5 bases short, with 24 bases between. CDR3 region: CASSLTDFIPEMGYGYTF. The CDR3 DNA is TGCGCCAGCAGCTTGACGGACTTCATCCCGGAAATGGGGTATGGCTACACCTTC.

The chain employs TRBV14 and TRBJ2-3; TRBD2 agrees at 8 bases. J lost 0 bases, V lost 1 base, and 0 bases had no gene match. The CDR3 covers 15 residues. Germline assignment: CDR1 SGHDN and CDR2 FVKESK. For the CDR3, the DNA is TGTGCCAGCAGCCAAGTAGCGGGGAGCACAGATACGCAGTATTTT. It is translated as CASSQVAGSTDTQYF.

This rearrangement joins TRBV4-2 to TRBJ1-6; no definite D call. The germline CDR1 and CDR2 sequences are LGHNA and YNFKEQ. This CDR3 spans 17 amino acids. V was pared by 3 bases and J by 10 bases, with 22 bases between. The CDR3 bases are TGTGCCAGCAGCCATCCGGCGGGAGGGCTCGCCGGGTCACCCCTCCACTTT. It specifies CASSHPAGGLAGSPLHF.